This T cell receptor (beta chain) was found in a study of CD4 T cells in relation to SARS-CoV-2 and coronaviruses. The study's findings and limits: SARS-CoV-2-driven expansion was significantly weaker in crossreactive than monoreactive clones.

The length of the CDR3 is 16 residues. The V and J ends lost 1 base and 5 bases, in that order; junction bases with no gene match: 7. Germline values: CDR1 LGHNA, CDR2 YNFKEQ. Sequencing was performed with immunoSEQ multiplex PCR; in TCRdb, only in-frame clones are kept and a portion is missing. The data contain 25,000 to 35,000 clones, approximately 79% of them singletons. Concerning this clone itself: Antigen specificity is unknown.

Before the COVID-19 pandemic, during about 2010-2018, CD4+ T cells were taken from unexposed donors. Isolation of CD4+ T cells took place after about eleven days in culture. V usage is TRBV4-2 and J usage is TRBJ2-5; 10 positions agree with TRBD2. The sequencing sample was made of CD4+ T cells from PBMCs, cultured in vitro. This TCR derives from a human donor in good health. In nucleotides, the CDR3 is TGTGCCAGCAGCCAAGGCCAGCGGGAGGGCCTGGAGACCCAGTACTTC. Its translation: CASSQGQREGLETQYF.